The 20 T cell receptor beta chains in this list originate from one sample, sequenced in a study of glioma-infiltrating T cells. Amplification of TCR alpha and beta CDR3 regions from RNA used iRepertoire nested multiplex PCR. TCRdb fed the multiplex PCR reads into MiXCR, producing one record per CDR3 protein. The sample yields about 89,000 distinct CDR3 sequences, approximately 22% seen once. Sequenced: glioma tissue, nonneoplastic brain tissue, or PBMCs (not recorded which). These TCRs come from a human donor with low-grade glioma or glioblastoma, undergoing nonglioma brain surgery, or in good health (not recorded which).

This clonotype has a count of ten or more. The chain employs TRBV6-1 and TRBJ2-7; TRBD2 matches at 7 bases. This CDR3 is built from 14 residues. The ends lost 7 bases at V and 6 bases at J; junction bases unmatched: 12. Per germline, CDR1 MNHNS and CDR2 SASEGT. CDR3 loop: CASKRTTSSGEQYF. The CDR3 nucleotides are TGTGCCAGCAAAAGAACGACTAGCTCGGGCGAGCAGTACTTC.

This clonotype showed up many times. The genes are TRBV14 and TRBJ1-1, with D uncertain. The CDR3 runs 13 residues. Germline assignment: CDR1 SGHDN and CDR2 FVKESK. V lost 2 bases to trimming and J lost 5 bases, with 9 bases between them. The CDR3 DNA reads as TGTGCCAGCAGCCAATCGGGGTTTACTGAAGCTTTCTTT. Residues: CASSQSGFTEAFF. The complete variable domain, with remaining parts taken from reference TRBV14 and TRBJ1-1, reads EAGVTQFPSHSVIEKGQTVTLRCDPISGHDNLYWYRRVMGKEIKFLLHFVKESKQDESGMPNNRFLAERTGGTYSTLKVQPAELEDSGVYFCASSQSGFTEAFFGQGTRLTVV.

This clonotype appeared many times. The V and J genes are TRBV6-2 or TRBV6-3 and TRBJ1-2; D is ambiguous. There are 13 residues in the CDR3. Deletions cut 6 bases from V and 1 base from J, with 9 bases between. The germline V gene has CDR1 MNHEY and CDR2 SVGEGT. CDR3 region: CASSTAFNYGYTF. CDR3 DNA sequence: TGTGCCAGCAGCACGGCGTTTAACTATGGCTACACCTTC.

This clonotype appeared a few times. This rearrangement joins TRBV4-2 to TRBJ2-2, with a weak D call TRBD2 (7 bases). Germline CDR1 LGHNA, CDR2 YNFKEQ. V was clipped by 0 bases and J by 4 bases, with 9 bases between them. CDR3 length equals 15 residues. CDR3 sequence: CASSQEGGGTGELFF. CDR3 DNA: TGTGCCAGCAGCCAAGAAGGGGGGGGCACCGGGGAGCTGTTTTTT.

The V gene is TRBV7-6, the J gene TRBJ2-1; D gene unclear. Deletions cut 5 bases from V and 7 bases from J, with 21 bases between. Germline V gene lookup returns CDR1 SGHVS and CDR2 FNYEAQ. The CDR3 is 16 residues long. CDR3 residues: CASSPKTAKGPNEQFF. For the CDR3, the DNA is TGTGCCAGCAGCCCAAAAACAGCGAAGGGCCCAAATGAGCAGTTCTTC.

This clonotype was seen more than once but under ten times. The chain has TRBV7-9 and TRBJ2-3; 7 bases agree with TRBD2. This CDR3 has 15 residues. V was pared by 4 bases and J by 6 bases, with 10 bases of the junction left unmatched. CDR1 is SEHNR and CDR2 is FQNEAQ in the germline V gene (reference sequence). CDR3 amino acids: CASSSTPWGGDTQYF. CDR3 in DNA: TGTGCCAGCAGCTCGACACCCTGGGGAGGGGATACGCAGTATTTT.

This clonotype was counted only a few times. A much larger clone lies a single base off, so this may be a read error. The chain employs TRBV6-1 and TRBJ1-2, with unresolved D. Germline CDR1 MNHNS, CDR2 SASEGT. The CDR3 extends over 13 amino acids. The germline V and J ends were trimmed by 6 bases and 5 bases, with 13 bases remaining between them. CDR3 DNA: TGTGCCAGCAGCCCTGGACGGGTTTATGGCTACACCTTC. This gives the protein CASSPGRVYGYTF.

This clonotype was seen ten or more times. The V gene is TRBV20-1, the J gene TRBJ2-3; D is unresolved. The germline V and J ends were trimmed by 0 bases and 2 bases, with 15 bases remaining between them. The CDR3 spans 16 residues. Germline lookup yields CDR1 DFQATT and CDR2 SNEGSKA (reference sequence). The CDR3, as DNA: TGCAGTGCTAGAGATTTTAAATGGGCCTTCACAGATACGCAGTATTTT. As protein: CSARDFKWAFTDTQYF.

Details on this clonotype: Since a much larger clone is just one base distant, this may be a read error. V gene TRBV12-3 or TRBV12-4 combines with J gene TRBJ2-1; 7 bases are a match to TRBD1. The DNA end is a closer match to TRBJ2-7, so the J assignment may be wrong. The CDR3 spans 13 residues. The CDR3 coding sequence is TGTGCCAGCAGTAGACAGGGTTACAATGAGCAGTACTTC. Amino acid sequence: CASSRQGYNEQYF.

The table lists this clonotype with many counts. This chain links TRBV6-1 with TRBJ2-1, with unresolved D. Trimming shortened V by 6 bases and J by 0 bases, and 6 bases separated the two germline ends. The CDR3 covers 13 residues. Germline loops: CDR1 MNHNS, CDR2 SASEGT. The CDR3 coding sequence is TGTGCCAGCAGACTGGGCTCCTACAATGAGCAGTTCTTC. Translation: CASRLGSYNEQFF.

This clonotype has a count of ten or more. The chain uses TRBV6-2 or TRBV6-3 and TRBJ2-5, with D hard to call. Germline CDR1 and CDR2: MNHEY and SVGEGT. This CDR3 contains 14 residues. The V gene lost 0 bases and the J gene lost 5 bases, with 10 bases spanning the gap. CDR3 protein: CASSYSASTETQYF. DNA for the CDR3: TGTGCCAGCAGTTACTCGGCAAGCACTGAGACCCAGTACTTC.

Many counts were recorded for this clonotype. J is TRBJ1-2 and V is TRBV20-1; no clear D gene. The length of the CDR3 is 13 residues. The V and J ends lost 1 base and 2 bases respectively, with 8 bases between them. The germline gives CDR1 DFQATT, CDR2 SNEGSKA (reference sequence). The CDR3 protein is CSARGPLNYGYTF. The CDR3 nucleotides are TGCAGTGCTAGAGGTCCGCTCAACTATGGCTACACCTTC.

This chain uses TRBV11-2 with TRBJ1-6; D gene uncertain. The germline V gene has CDR1 SGHAT and CDR2 FQNNGV. The CDR3 has 15 residues. Trimming took 2 bases from V and 8 from J, leaving 13 bases between them. CDR3 DNA: TGTGCCAGCAGCTTAACTGACTTGCGGCATTCACCCCTCCACTTT. Protein sequence: CASSLTDLRHSPLHF.

This clonotype showed up just a few times. The chain links TRBV24-1 to TRBJ2-7, with 14 bases aligning to TRBD2. V lost 7 bases, J lost 2 bases, and 9 bases stayed unmatched. CDR3 length equals 17 residues. Germline loops: CDR1 KGHDR, CDR2 SFDVKD. The CDR3 bases are TGTGCCACCAGCGGACTAGCGGGAGGCCCCCGTCCCTACGAGCAGTACTTC. It codes for CATSGLAGGPRPYEQYF.

In the case of this clonotype: At one end the junction does not follow the germline gene, possibly because of a read error. This chain uses TRBV2 with TRBJ2-1; TRBD2 agrees at 8 bases. CDR1 is SNHLY and CDR2 is FYNNEI in the germline V gene. This CDR3 region has 14 residues. The CDR3 sequence: CAEEVAGTYNEQLF. For the CDR3, the DNA is TGTGCCGAAGAAGTAGCGGGGACGTACAATGAGCAGCTCTTC.

The genes are TRBV6-1 and TRBJ2-1, with TRBD1 identical over 8 bases. The ends lost 6 bases at V and 1 base at J; junction bases unmatched: 8. The germline gives CDR1 MNHNS, CDR2 SASEGT. The CDR3 totals 16 residues. CDR3 sequence (DNA): TGTGCCAGCAGCGCTACAGGGGGAAGGTCCTACAATGAGCAGTTCTTC. Translated, it gives CASSATGGRSYNEQFF.

This clonotype came up many times. This chain links TRBV7-6 with TRBJ1-2, with 8 bases identical to TRBD1. This CDR3 is built from 14 residues. Trimming at V came to 3 bases and at J to 4 bases, leaving 4 bases not matched to a gene. Germline V gene sequence: CDR1 SGHVS, CDR2 FNYEAQ. CDR3 region: CASSLAGTGYGYTF. The CDR3 coding sequence is TGTGCCAGCAGCTTGGCCGGGACAGGCTATGGCTACACCTTC.

This clonotype was recorded at least ten times. V and J are TRBV19 and TRBJ2-1, with D tentatively TRBD1 or TRBD2 (6 bases each). Germline V gene data show CDR1 as LNHDA and CDR2 as SQIVND (reference sequence). The CDR3 is 14 residues long. Trimming cost V 8 bases and J 7 bases, with 18 bases left between them. The CDR3 spells CASSWGAGRNEQFF. CDR3 coding DNA: TGTGCCAGTTCCTGGGGGGCGGGACGTAATGAGCAGTTCTTC.

At least ten counts were recorded for this clonotype. V gene TRBV28 combines with J gene TRBJ2-3; 7 bases match TRBD2. The V segment lost 5 bases and the J segment 2 bases; nucleotides outside the gene matches: 10. The CDR3 runs 16 residues. Germline values: CDR1 MDHEN, CDR2 SYDVKM. CDR3 amino acids: CASSPSRGDTTDTQYF. Written as DNA, the CDR3 is TGTGCCAGCAGTCCAAGCCGGGGGGATACCACAGATACGCAGTATTTT. The entire variable domain, with the rest obtained from reference TRBV28 and TRBJ2-3, is as follows: DVKVTQSSRYLVKRTGEKVFLECVQDMDHENMFWYRQDPGLGLRLIYFSYDVKMKEKGDIPEGYSVSREKKERFSLILESASTNQTSMYLCASSPSRGDTTDTQYFGPGTRLTVL.

The table lists this clonotype with many counts. The rearrangement joins TRBV6-6 to TRBJ2-3; D not certain. This CDR3 has 14 residues. The V end lost 0 bases, the J end lost 8 bases, and 12 bases lay between the germline ends. Looked up from germline, CDR1 is MNHNY and CDR2 is SVGAGI (reference sequence). The CDR3 DNA reads TGTGCCAGCAGTTACTCTGGGCCGACCATTACGCAGTATTTT. It encodes CASSYSGPTITQYF.